The T cell receptor beta chain described here comes from a study of siplizumab effects on memory and regulatory T cells. Note on this clone: No antigen is known for it.

Generated by immunoSEQ multiplex PCR, the TCRdb table keeps only in-frame clones and is missing some. The sample shows some 100,000 clones, more than 85% of them seen only once. Whole-study findings and limits: Naive T cells looked more diverse than memory cells, and they looked like major contributors to the alloresponse.

The TCR comes from a human donor in good health. Sequencing input: CD4+ T cells sorted from blood.

CDR3 amino acids: CASSQQGLETETQYF. The CDR3, as DNA: TGTGCCAGCAGCCAACAGGGACTGGAGACAGAGACCCAGTACTTC. This chain links TRBV27 with TRBJ2-5, with D possibly called TRBD1 or TRBD2 (6 bases each). The germline V gene encodes CDR1 MNHEY and CDR2 SMNVEV (reference sequence). This CDR3 region has 15 residues. The germline V and J ends were trimmed by 6 bases and 4 bases, with 18 bases remaining between them.